The next 7 T cell receptor beta chains were all read from a single sample in a study of cytomegalovirus exposure and HLA in healthy donors. The primer mix had 60 Vbeta and 13 Jbeta primers. Assay used: immunoSEQ multiplex PCR; TCRdb lists only in-frame clones, some missing. The sample has around 150,000 clones, under 75% seen once; the top ten hold 6% to 8.5%. Sequenced material: PBMCs. The source of these receptors is a woman between 55 and 75 years old in good health and CMV-seropositive.

This clone was seen a single time. V gene TRBV27 combines with J gene TRBJ2-1; D is undetermined. Germline V gene lookup returns CDR1 MNHEY and CDR2 SMNVEV (reference sequence). The CDR3 runs 13 residues. Between the trimmed V and J ends, which lost 3 bases and 3 bases, there was a span of 6 bases. CDR3 in amino acids: CASSLGSYNEQFF. The CDR3 region has the DNA TGTGCCAGCAGTTTGGGCAGCTACAATGAGCAGTTCTTC.

The J gene is TRBJ2-1, the V gene TRBV7-2; 11 bases agree with TRBD1. The J segment lost 7 bases and the V segment lost 5 bases, leaving 4 bases of the junction unmatched. Germline values: CDR1 SGHTA, CDR2 FQGNSA. CDR3 length: 14 residues. In DNA form, the CDR3 reads TGTGCCAGCAGCCAGGGACAGGGGGTTAATGAGCAGTTCTTC. It is translated as CASSQGQGVNEQFF.

A few counts support this clone. J is TRBJ1-3 and V is TRBV10-3, with 7 nucleotides matching TRBD1. Germline trimming cut 11 bases from V and 0 bases from J; bases unmatched to any gene: 4. This CDR3 comprises 13 residues. CDR1 is ENHRY, CDR2 SYGVKD, per germline. CDR3 residues: CAATGVSGNTIYF. In DNA form, the CDR3 reads TGTGCCGCAACAGGGGTCTCTGGAAACACCATATATTTT.

The CDR3 sequence is CASSLGGENTEAFF. The CDR3 DNA reads TGTGCCAGCAGCTTAGGAGGTGAGAACACTGAAGCTTTCTTT. The V and J genes are TRBV7-8 and TRBJ1-1; no clear D. CDR3 length: 14 amino acids. V was cut by 1 base and J by 1 base, with 7 bases left in between. The germline V gene encodes CDR1 SGHVS and CDR2 FQNEAQ.

V and J are TRBV28 and TRBJ1-4; no clear D. V was trimmed by 11 bases and J by 5 bases, leaving 12 bases between them. CDR1 and CDR2 (germline): MDHEN, SYDVKM. The CDR3 contains 12 residues. DNA of the CDR3: TGTGCCTCGGGGAGCGGGAATGAAAAACTGTTTTTT. This gives the protein CASGSGNEKLFF. The full variable domain, in which reference TRBV28 and TRBJ1-4 provide the parts outside the CDR3, is DVKVTQSSRYLVKRTGEKVFLECVQDMDHENMFWYRQDPGLGLRLIYFSYDVKMKEKGDIPEGYSVSREKKERFSLILESASTNQTSMYLCASGSGNEKLFFGSGTQLSVL.

In DNA, the CDR3 is TGTGCCAGCAGTGAGAGGCGGGGTAGCACAGATACGCAGTATTTT. It is translated as CASSERRGSTDTQYF. The rearrangement links TRBV2 to TRBJ2-3, with a weak D call TRBD2 (6 bases). Germline V gives CDR1 SNHLY, CDR2 FYNNEI. Trimming shortened V by 3 bases and J by 0 bases, and 10 bases separated the two germline ends. This CDR3 has 15 residues.

The chain links TRBV28 to TRBJ2-2, with 7 nucleotides matching TRBD1. V shed 7 bases, J shed 1 base, and the junction held 6 bases outside the gene matches. The CDR3 has 15 amino acids. CDR1 MDHEN and CDR2 SYDVKM come from the germline V gene. For the CDR3, the DNA is TGTGCCAGCAAAAGTTGGGACAGGAACACCGGGGAGCTGTTTTTT. Translating gives CASKSWDRNTGELFF.